These 27 T cell receptor beta chains came from one sample sequenced in a study of blood T cell repertoires in COVID-19. Sequencing was performed with immunoSEQ multiplex PCR; in TCRdb, only in-frame clones are kept and a portion is missing. Of about 270,000 clones in the sample, roughly 90% were seen once. The specimen sequenced was PBMCs or T cells enriched from blood (not recorded which). The receptors here all came from a man aged 35 to 55 who had been exposed to COVID-19.

The gene calls are TRBV28 and TRBJ1-4; D perhaps matches TRBD1 (5 bases). The germline V gene has CDR1 MDHEN and CDR2 SYDVKM. The CDR3 spans 14 residues. The V end lost 3 bases, the J end lost 4 bases, and 9 bases lay between the germline ends. CDR3 residues: CASSFGQGNEKLFF. CDR3 coding DNA: TGTGCCAGCAGTTTTGGTCAGGGTAATGAAAAACTGTTTTTT.

This clone was counted once. The rearrangement joins TRBV5-4 to TRBJ2-7; 7 nucleotides align to TRBD1. The CDR3 loop spans 12 amino acids. Per the germline V gene, CDR1 is SGHNT and CDR2 is YYREEE (reference sequence). Trimming took 8 bases from V and 3 from J; bases not matched to a gene: 5. CDR3 protein: CASTRDSYEQYF. DNA for the CDR3: TGTGCCAGTACTCGGGACAGCTACGAGCAGTACTTC.

In this sample, this clone turned up once. The rearrangement uses TRBV5-4 and TRBJ2-5, with D tentatively TRBD2 (6 bases). The V gene's germline CDR1 is SGHNT and CDR2 YYREEE (reference sequence). Trimming removed 4 bases from V and 4 bases from J, with 11 bases in between. CDR3 length: 13 amino acids. The CDR3 spells CASSTPGAETQYF. The CDR3 DNA reads as TGTGCCAGCAGCACCCCGGGAGCAGAGACCCAGTACTTC.

This chain joins TRBV7-3 and TRBJ1-6, with D maybe TRBD1 (6 bases). The CDR3 runs 15 residues. Germline values: CDR1 SGHTA, CDR2 FQGTGA. Trimming shortened V by 5 bases and J by 7 bases, and 15 bases separated the two germline ends. The CDR3 spells CASSELGQGNSPLHF. The CDR3 DNA sequence: TGTGCCAGCAGCGAATTGGGGCAGGGGAATTCACCCCTCCACTTT. Combining the CDR3 with reference TRBV7-3 and TRBJ1-6 gives the whole variable domain GAGVSQTPSNKVTEKGKYVELRCDPISGHTALYWYRQSLGQGPEFLIYFQGTGAADDSGLPNDRFFAVRPEGSVSTLKIQRTERGDSAVYLCASSELGQGNSPLHFGNGTRLTVT.

The chain has TRBV7-9 and TRBJ1-1; tentative D call: TRBD1 (5 bases). The CDR3 consists of 14 residues. Germline-derived CDR1 and CDR2 are SEHNR and FQNEAQ (reference sequence). The V end was cut by 5 bases, the J end by 1 base, with 11 bases between. CDR3 coding DNA: TGTGCCAGCAGCCCCACGGGGGAGAACACTGAAGCTTTCTTT. It specifies CASSPTGENTEAFF.

This chain links TRBV5-4 with TRBJ2-2, with D possibly TRBD2 on 6 matching bases. CDR3 length equals 14 residues. Germline CDR1 is SGHNT and CDR2 is YYREEE (reference sequence). V lost 5 bases, J lost 7 bases, and 15 bases lay in between. CDR3 nucleotides: TGTGCCAGCAGTTTGACTAGTTTCGGCGGGGAGCTGTTTTTT. Protein: CASSLTSFGGELFF.

The rearrangement uses TRBV7-9 and TRBJ2-1, with TRBD1 identical over 7 bases. This CDR3 has 15 residues. Trimming removed 5 bases from V and 8 bases from J; junction bases left unmatched: 12. CDR1 is SEHNR and CDR2 is FQNEAQ in the germline V gene (reference sequence). The CDR3 DNA reads as TGTGCCAGCAGCCTAACCGGGACAGACTCTGATGAGCAGTTCTTC. Protein: CASSLTGTDSDEQFF.

This clone was counted once. The chain has TRBV19 and TRBJ1-4; a possible D gene is TRBD1 (6 bases). The germline V gene has CDR1 LNHDA and CDR2 SQIVND (reference sequence). This CDR3 is 15 amino acids long. The V end lost 4 bases, the J end lost 0 bases, and 9 bases lay between the germline ends. The CDR3 nucleotides read TGTGCCAGTAGTACGAGACAGGCAACTAATGAAAAACTGTTTTTT. Amino acid sequence: CASSTRQATNEKLFF.

This chain uses TRBV20-1 with TRBJ2-7; D not resolved. CDR1 DFQATT and CDR2 SNEGSKA come from the germline V gene (reference sequence). The CDR3 runs 11 residues. V dropped 2 bases and J dropped 5 bases, with 7 bases sitting between them. The CDR3 sequence is CSARYTDEQYF. DNA for the CDR3: TGCAGTGCTAGATATACGGACGAGCAGTACTTC.

J is TRBJ1-6 and V is TRBV5-1; D call uncertain. The V end lost 6 bases, the J end lost 3 bases, and 16 bases lay between the germline ends. The CDR3 is 16 residues long. Looked up from germline, CDR1 is SGHRS and CDR2 is YFSETQ. The CDR3 reads CASKEREGYYNSPLHF. Here the CDR3 DNA reads TGCGCCAGCAAGGAGAGGGAAGGCTACTATAATTCACCCCTCCACTTT.

The genes are TRBV2 and TRBJ2-2, with 9 positions matching TRBD2. From germline, CDR1 is SNHLY and CDR2 FYNNEI. The CDR3 extends over 16 amino acids. J lost 5 bases, V lost 1 base, and 5 bases had no gene match. The DNA of the CDR3 is TGTGCCAGCAGTGAAGGCGGGAGGGCGGATACCGGGGAGCTGTTTTTT. Translating it yields CASSEGGRADTGELFF.

The rearrangement uses TRBV19 and TRBJ1-2; D possibly corresponds to TRBD1 (5 bases). The CDR3 is 12 amino acids. CDR1 and CDR2 (germline): LNHDA, SQIVND (reference sequence). The ends were cut back, 10 bases at V and 1 base at J, with 10 bases in the middle. The DNA for the CDR3 is TGTGCCACTGTCGACAGTAACTATGGCTACACCTTC. It codes for CATVDSNYGYTF.

The rearrangement uses TRBV10-2 and TRBJ2-7; D uncertain. The germline V gene encodes CDR1 WSHSY and CDR2 SAAADI. Trimming left V 4 bases short and J 3 bases short, with 10 bases between. The CDR3 loop spans 13 amino acids. The CDR3 DNA reads TGCGCCAGCAGTGCAAATGGCCTCTACGAGCAGTACTTC. This sequence encodes CASSANGLYEQYF.

This CDR3 is CASSQVISTDTQYF. The CDR3 DNA reads as TGTGCCAGCAGCCAAGTTATCAGCACAGATACGCAGTATTTT. The V call is TRBV3-1 (or the pseudogene TRBV3-2), the J call TRBJ2-3; D gene unclear. The CDR3 has 14 residues. Germline CDR1 LGHDT, CDR2 YNNKEL (reference sequence). With 1 base removed from V and 0 bases from J, the gap between germline ends came to 5 bases.

The rearrangement joins TRBV5-8 to TRBJ2-2; 11 nucleotides line up with TRBD2. V shed 0 bases and J 9 bases; nucleotides not matched to a gene: 4. The germline V gene has CDR1 SGHTS and CDR2 YDEGEE. The CDR3 runs 15 residues. The CDR3 protein is CASSLGTSGFRELFF. The CDR3, as DNA: TGTGCCAGCAGCTTGGGGACTAGCGGGTTCAGGGAGCTGTTTTTT.

This clone was picked up a small number of times. The V gene is TRBV13, the J gene TRBJ2-7; unclear D gene. The CDR3 covers 14 residues. Trimming removed 4 bases from V and 0 bases from J, with 10 bases in between. Germline CDR1 and CDR2: PRHDT and FYEKMQ (reference sequence). CDR3 nucleotide sequence: TGTGCCAGCAGCTACTCCGGTAGCTCCTACGAGCAGTACTTC. This gives the protein CASSYSGSSYEQYF. Full variable domain (rest looked up from reference TRBV13 and TRBJ2-7): AAGVIQSPRHLIKEKRETATLKCYPIPRHDTVYWYQQGPGQDPQFLISFYEKMQSDKGSIPDRFSAQQFSDYHSELNMSSLELGDSALYFCASSYSGSSYEQYFGPGTRLTVT.

The CDR3 protein is CATSRESKGAGTEAFF. Here the CDR3 DNA reads TGTGCCACCAGCAGAGAGTCTAAGGGGGCTGGCACTGAAGCTTTCTTT. V gene TRBV15 combines with J gene TRBJ1-1; 7 bases line up with TRBD1. The J segment lost 4 bases and the V segment lost 0 bases, leaving 8 bases of the junction unmatched. The CDR3 is 16 amino acids. Germline V gives CDR1 LNHNV, CDR2 YYDKDF (reference sequence).

The chain combines TRBV6-5 with TRBJ2-1, with TRBD2 matching 8 bases. Per the germline V gene, CDR1 is MNHEY and CDR2 is SVGAGI. The CDR3 length is 11 residues. The V and J ends lost 6 bases and 13 bases, in that order; junction bases with no gene match: 5. Written as DNA, the CDR3 is TGTGCCAGCAGCGGGAGGGGAGTTCAGTTCTTC. As protein: CASSGRGVQFF.

This chain connects TRBV6-5 to TRBJ2-1, with D possibly matching TRBD1 (6 bases). This CDR3 has 15 residues. Trimming took off 8 bases at V and 3 bases at J, with 17 bases between the two ends. Germline CDR1 MNHEY, CDR2 SVGAGI. As DNA, the CDR3 is TGTGCCAGCGGAGAGTGGGAAGGGGGCTACAATGAGCAGTTCTTC. This gives the protein CASGEWEGGYNEQFF.

This clone appeared a few times. V and J are TRBV5-6 and TRBJ2-1; 7 nucleotides match TRBD1. There are 15 residues in the CDR3. The germline CDR1 and CDR2 sequences are SGHDT and YYEEEE. V lost 4 bases to trimming and J lost 2 bases; unmatched junction nucleotides: 6. The CDR3 loop reads CASSRVDRPYNEQFF. DNA of the CDR3: TGTGCCAGCAGCCGGGTGGACAGGCCCTACAATGAGCAGTTCTTC.

The chain is built from TRBV27 and TRBJ2-7; 9 positions agree with TRBD2. The CDR3 sequence is 15 residues long. Trimming took 8 bases from V and 5 from J; bases not matched to a gene: 13. CDR1 MNHEY and CDR2 SMNVEV come from the germline V gene (reference sequence). CDR3 DNA: TGTGCCAGCTCCACGGGATTAGCGGGAGAGAACGAGCAGTACTTC. Amino acid sequence: CASSTGLAGENEQYF.

The V call is TRBV9, the J call TRBJ2-2; D might be TRBD1 (6 bases). Trimming left V 2 bases short and J 2 bases short, with 10 bases between. Per the germline V gene, CDR1 is SGDLS and CDR2 is YYNGEE. The length of the CDR3 is 15 residues. For the CDR3, the DNA is TGTGCCAGCAGCGTTGGACAGATAAACACCGGGGAGCTGTTTTTT. Protein: CASSVGQINTGELFF.

The chain combines TRBV5-1 with TRBJ1-1; D is uncertain. The CDR3 has 14 amino acids. V lost 0 bases to trimming and J lost 1 base, with 7 bases between them. From germline, CDR1 is SGHRS and CDR2 YFSETQ. DNA of the CDR3: TGCGCCAGCAGCTTGGCCTTTAGGAACACTGAAGCTTTCTTT. It encodes CASSLAFRNTEAFF.

This chain joins TRBV3-1 (or the pseudogene TRBV3-2) and TRBJ2-3, with TRBD2 matching over 13 bases. CDR1 is LGHDT and CDR2 is YNNKEL in the germline V gene (reference sequence). Germline trimming cut 2 bases from V and 5 bases from J; bases unmatched to any gene: 7. This CDR3 comprises 17 residues. The CDR3 loop reads CASSQRTSGSKRDTQYF. DNA for the CDR3: TGTGCCAGCAGCCAAAGGACTAGCGGGAGTAAGAGAGATACGCAGTATTTT.

This chain uses TRBV6-2 or TRBV6-3 with TRBJ2-3, with 8 bases aligning to TRBD2. This CDR3 has 15 amino acids. V was clipped by 6 bases and J by 0 bases; unmatched bases: 5. Per germline, CDR1 MNHEY and CDR2 SVGEGT. CDR3: CASSLTSGSTDTQYF. CDR3 DNA sequence: TGTGCCAGCAGCCTTACTAGCGGAAGCACAGATACGCAGTATTTT.

The chain combines TRBV7-9 with TRBJ2-1; D perhaps matches TRBD2 (6 bases). This CDR3 is built from 13 residues. Between the trimmed V and J ends, which lost 4 bases and 7 bases, there was a span of 11 bases. Germline values: CDR1 SEHNR, CDR2 FQNEAQ (reference sequence). DNA for the CDR3: TGTGCCAGCAGCTCGGAGGGAGCAAATGAGCAGTTCTTC. The encoded protein is CASSSEGANEQFF.

V is TRBV3-1 (or the pseudogene TRBV3-2) and J is TRBJ2-7, with 7 bases lining up with TRBD2. V trimming: 0 bases; J trimming: 1 base; junction bases outside the gene matches: 3. There are 15 residues in the CDR3. CDR1 LGHDT and CDR2 YNNKEL come from the germline V gene (reference sequence). CDR3 in DNA: TGTGCCAGCAGCCAAGAACTAGCGCGATCCTACGAGCAGTACTTC. This sequence encodes CASSQELARSYEQYF.